What follows are 22 T cell receptor beta chains derived from one specimen sequenced in a study of OX40 agonist ivuxolimab in advanced cancers. Here immunoSEQ multiplex PCR was the method, and the copy in TCRdb shows in-frame clones only, minus some. The sample includes some 45,000 clones, approximately 91% seen only once; the top ten take under 20%. The starting material was CD4+ or CD8+ T cells sorted from blood, obtained in a trial of the OX40 agonist ivuxolimab. The receptors stem from an adult with an advanced solid tumor such as melanoma, head and neck, liver or kidney cancer.

The V gene is TRBV5-1, the J gene TRBJ2-7, with D maybe TRBD2 (6 bases). Germline V gene data show CDR1 as SGHRS and CDR2 as YFSETQ. The CDR3 consists of 18 residues. V shed 4 bases and J shed 3 bases, with 26 bases lying between them. CDR3 sequence: CASSRDSVQENEDYEQYF. The CDR3 nucleotides read TGCGCCAGCAGCCGGGACTCAGTCCAGGAGAATGAGGACTACGAGCAGTACTTC.

The rearrangement joins TRBV2 to TRBJ2-7, with D possibly matching TRBD1 (6 bases). The CDR3 has 12 residues. Trimming took 8 bases from V and 3 from J, leaving 11 bases between them. CDR1 and CDR2 (germline): SNHLY, FYNNEI. The CDR3 is CASGTLSYEQYF. Here the CDR3 DNA reads TGTGCCAGCGGGACATTGAGCTACGAGCAGTACTTC.

The table lists this clone with a few counts. This chain joins TRBV13 and TRBJ2-3; D not resolved. This CDR3 spans 14 amino acids. With 0 bases removed from V and 3 bases from J, the gap between germline ends came to 7 bases. Germline CDR1 reads PRHDT; CDR2 reads FYEKMQ (reference sequence). CDR3 region: CASSLGGSTDTQYF. CDR3 sequence (DNA): TGTGCCAGCAGCTTAGGGGGGTCGACAGATACGCAGTATTTT.

This clone was seen only once. J is TRBJ1-4 and V is TRBV7-9; D may be TRBD1 (5 bases). CDR1 is SEHNR and CDR2 is FQNEAQ in the germline V gene (reference sequence). The CDR3 length is 15 residues. Trimming removed 7 bases at V and 3 bases at J, with 15 bases between. In DNA form, the CDR3 reads TGTGCCAGCACCTCCGCTGCCAGGGCTAATGAAAAACTGTTTTTT. Amino acid sequence: CASTSAARANEKLFF.

This chain joins TRBV7-9 and TRBJ1-4; 9 nucleotides match TRBD1. Germline V gene data show CDR1 as SEHNR and CDR2 as FQNEAQ (reference sequence). CDR3 size: 15 residues. With 3 bases clipped from V and 7 bases from J, the junction kept 6 bases outside the gene matches. CDR3 sequence (DNA): TGTGCCAGCAGCTTTCCCGGGACAGGGTCTGAAAAACTGTTTTTT. The encoded protein is CASSFPGTGSEKLFF. The full variable domain, completed using reference TRBV7-9 and TRBJ1-4, is DTGVSQNPRHKITKRGQNVTFRCDPISEHNRLYWYRQTLGQGPEFLTYFQNEAQLEKSRLLSDRFSAERPKGSFSTLEIQRTEQGDSAMYLCASSFPGTGSEKLFFGSGTQLSVL.

The V call is TRBV4-1, the J call TRBJ2-5; 8 nucleotides match TRBD1. V gave up 1 base and J gave up 2 bases; unmatched junction bases: 3. CDR1 and CDR2 from the germline V gene are MGHRA and YSYEKL. The CDR3 consists of 15 residues. CDR3 bases: TGCGCCAGCAGCCAAGTTACAGGGGGACAAGAGACCCAGTACTTC. Its protein is CASSQVTGGQETQYF.

This rearrangement joins TRBV4-1 to TRBJ2-2; D is unresolved. Germline loops: CDR1 MGHRA, CDR2 YSYEKL. The CDR3 covers 15 residues. The V gene lost 4 bases and the J gene lost 5 bases, with 14 bases spanning the gap. The CDR3 sequence is CASSRSTLATGELFF. CDR3 sequence (DNA): TGCGCCAGCAGCCGCAGCACCTTAGCTACCGGGGAGCTGTTTTTT.

The V call is TRBV27, the J call TRBJ1-5, with D unresolved. V lost 2 bases to trimming and J lost 5 bases, with 7 bases between them. This CDR3 has 13 amino acids. Germline V CDR1 and CDR2: MNHEY, SMNVEV (reference sequence). The CDR3: CASSLAIYQPQHF. The CDR3 DNA is TGTGCCAGCAGTTTAGCCATTTATCAGCCCCAGCATTTT.

The gene calls are TRBV9 and TRBJ2-2; 7 bases are shared with TRBD1. V trimming: 3 bases; J trimming: 3 bases; junction bases outside the gene matches: 11. Germline V lookup: CDR1 SGDLS, CDR2 YYNGEE. This CDR3 contains 17 residues. CDR3: CASSDGPGTAYTGELFF. The CDR3 DNA sequence: TGTGCCAGCAGCGACGGTCCGGGGACAGCATACACCGGGGAGCTGTTTTTT.

The chain carries TRBV5-6 and TRBJ2-7; TRBD2 agrees at 14 bases. Germline trimming cut 7 bases from V and 7 bases from J; bases unmatched to any gene: 10. Germline V CDR1 and CDR2: SGHDT, YYEEEE. The CDR3 runs 15 residues. The chain's CDR3 is CASWLGLAGAGEQYF. In DNA form, the CDR3 reads TGTGCCAGCTGGTTGGGACTAGCGGGGGCGGGGGAGCAGTACTTC.

The V call is TRBV28, the J call TRBJ1-1; D call uncertain. Trimming removed 5 bases at V and 1 base at J, with 8 bases between. This CDR3 has 13 amino acids. Germline CDR1 and CDR2: MDHEN and SYDVKM. The CDR3 DNA reads as TGTGCCAGCAGTCAAGGAGAGAACACTGAAGCTTTCTTT. It translates to CASSQGENTEAFF.

V gene TRBV14 combines with J gene TRBJ1-3; maybe TRBD1 (5 bases). This CDR3 has 18 amino acids. V lost 0 bases and J lost 3, with 18 bases in between. CDR1 and CDR2 from the germline V gene are SGHDN and FVKESK. In nucleotides, the CDR3 is TGTGCCAGCAGCCAAGATAATGTGATGGGGGATGGTGGAAACACCATATATTTT. Translated: CASSQDNVMGDGGNTIYF.

V usage is TRBV2 and J usage is TRBJ2-7; TRBD2 matches at 9 bases. Germline-derived CDR1 and CDR2 are SNHLY and FYNNEI. J gave up 12 bases and V 0 bases, and 12 bases lay outside the gene matches. There are 15 residues in the CDR3. The CDR3, as DNA: TGTGCCAGCAGTGAAGCAGTGGTAGCGGGAGTTCATCCGTACTTC. It is translated as CASSEAVVAGVHPYF.

The chain recombines TRBV10-1 with TRBJ2-2; no definite D call. The CDR3 loop spans 16 amino acids. With 4 bases removed from V and 0 bases from J, the gap between germline ends came to 12 bases. Per the germline V gene, CDR1 is WNHNN and CDR2 is SYGVQD (reference sequence). The CDR3 loop reads CASSGSSGPNTGELFF. DNA of the CDR3: TGCGCCAGCAGTGGAAGTAGTGGCCCGAACACCGGGGAGCTGTTTTTT.

The V and J genes are TRBV30 and TRBJ2-7; 7 bases match TRBD1. V gave up 4 bases and J gave up 4 bases; unmatched junction bases: 1. Germline lookup yields CDR1 GTSNPN and CDR2 SVGIG (reference sequence). The CDR3 is 11 residues long. This CDR3 reads CAWTGGYEQYF. The CDR3 DNA reads as TGTGCCTGGACAGGGGGTTACGAGCAGTACTTC.

In its sample, this clone was seen once. V is TRBV6-4 and J is TRBJ1-4, with D maybe TRBD1 (6 bases). Trimming left V 6 bases short and J 6 bases short, with 14 bases between. The CDR3 is 14 residues long. Germline CDR1 is MRHNA and CDR2 is SNTAGT. Written as DNA, the CDR3 is TGTGCCAGCAGCTCACTTCCAGGGGATGAAAAACTGTTTTTT. Translating gives CASSSLPGDEKLFF.

The CDR3 sequence: CASSVFEGASSYNEQFF. DNA for the CDR3: TGTGCCAGCAGCGTTTTTGAGGGGGCGAGCTCCTACAATGAGCAGTTCTTC. J is TRBJ2-1 and V is TRBV9; 7 nucleotides agree with TRBD1. The CDR3 spans 17 residues. Per the germline V gene, CDR1 is SGDLS and CDR2 is YYNGEE. The ends lost 2 bases at V and 0 bases at J; junction bases unmatched: 8. Drawing the rest from reference TRBV9 and TRBJ2-1, the complete variable domain is DSGVTQTPKHLITATGQRVTLRCSPRSGDLSVYWYQQSLDQGLQFLIQYYNGEERAKGNILERFSAQQFPDLHSELNLSSLELGDSALYFCASSVFEGASSYNEQFFGPGTRLTVL.

This rearrangement joins TRBV19 to TRBJ2-7; TRBD1 matches 7 bases. The CDR3 totals 12 residues. CDR1 LNHDA and CDR2 SQIVND come from the germline V gene (reference sequence). The V gene end was trimmed by 6 bases and the J gene end by 6 bases; junction bases not matched to a gene: 5. For the CDR3, the DNA is TGTGCCAGTAGCGACAGGGTACGCGAGCAGTACTTC. It yields the protein CASSDRVREQYF.

This chain connects TRBV5-1 to TRBJ2-7; D uncertain. Germline loops: CDR1 SGHRS, CDR2 YFSETQ. The CDR3 runs 13 residues. V was cut by 2 bases and J by 3 bases, with 9 bases left in between. CDR3 protein: CASSLGPNYEQYF. In DNA form, the CDR3 reads TGCGCCAGCAGCTTAGGGCCAAACTACGAGCAGTACTTC.

This chain uses TRBV4-1 with TRBJ2-5; D may correspond to TRBD1 or TRBD2 (5 bases each). The CDR3 runs to 11 residues. V lost 4 bases and J 5 bases, leaving 5 bases between the germline ends. The V gene's germline CDR1 is MGHRA and CDR2 YSYEKL. The CDR3 loop is CASSRGETQYF. The CDR3 DNA sequence: TGCGCCAGCAGCCGGGGGGAGACCCAGTACTTC.

V usage is TRBV28 and J usage is TRBJ2-2; the D gene is possibly TRBD1 (6 bases). Germline loops: CDR1 MDHEN, CDR2 SYDVKM. CDR3 size: 15 residues. Trimming cost V 5 bases and J 4 bases, with 14 bases left between them. The DNA for the CDR3 is TGTGCCAGCAGTGAACCAGACAGGCCCACCGGGGAGCTGTTTTTT. Its protein product is CASSEPDRPTGELFF.

The rearrangement links TRBV23-1 to TRBJ2-1, with D unclear. TRBV23-1 is flagged as an ORF with uncertain function. Deletions cut 4 bases from V and 8 bases from J, with 12 bases between. This CDR3 spans 13 amino acids. CDR3 protein: CASSLHLVHEQFF. CDR3 bases: TGCGCCAGCAGTCTACATCTAGTTCATGAGCAGTTCTTC.